This T cell receptor (beta chain) was documented in a study of blood T cell repertoires in COVID-19. In the source study's methods: Quantification of nucleated cells was approximated via reference gene primer amplification. This table comes from immunoSEQ multiplex PCR, and its TCRdb copy is limited to in-frame clones, with some not included. V, J and clone size are those of that table, while D and trimming were read from the DNA. The profile shows about 98,000 clones, about 89% of them singletons. The clonotype was recovered from a man aged 45-65 years with acute or convalescent COVID-19. Sample: peripheral blood.

In DNA, the CDR3 is TGTGCCAGCACCCTGGGGGGGGATGGCTACACCTTC. Amino acids: CASTLGGDGYTF. V usage is TRBV2 and J usage is TRBJ1-2, with D possibly TRBD1 on 5 matching bases. V lost 7 bases and J 6 bases, leaving 12 bases between the germline ends. The CDR3 length is 12 residues. Germline CDR1 and CDR2: SNHLY and FYNNEI.